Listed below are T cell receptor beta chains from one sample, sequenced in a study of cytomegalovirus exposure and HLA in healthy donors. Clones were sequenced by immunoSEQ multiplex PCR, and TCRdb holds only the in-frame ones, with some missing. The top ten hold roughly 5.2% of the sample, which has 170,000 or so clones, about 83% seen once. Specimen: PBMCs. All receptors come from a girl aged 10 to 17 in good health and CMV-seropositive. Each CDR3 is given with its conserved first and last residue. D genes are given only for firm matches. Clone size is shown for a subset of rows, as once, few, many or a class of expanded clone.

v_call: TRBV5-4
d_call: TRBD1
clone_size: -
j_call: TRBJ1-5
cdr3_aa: CASSLGQGTQPQHF
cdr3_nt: TGTGCCAGCAGCTTGGGACAGGGGACTCAGCCCCAGCATTTT

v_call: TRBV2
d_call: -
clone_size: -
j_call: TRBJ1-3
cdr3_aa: CASSERGSRGNTIYF
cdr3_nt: TGTGCCAGCAGTGAAAGGGGCAGCCGTGGAAACACCATATATTTT

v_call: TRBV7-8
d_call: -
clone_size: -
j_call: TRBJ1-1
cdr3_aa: CASSPTLVRGPF
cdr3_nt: TGTGCCAGCAGCCCGACCCTTGTCAGGGGACCTTTT

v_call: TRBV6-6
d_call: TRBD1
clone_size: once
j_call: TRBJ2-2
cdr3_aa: CASSPGQANTGELFF
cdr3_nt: TGTGCCAGCAGTCCCGGACAGGCGAACACCGGGGAGCTGTTTTTT

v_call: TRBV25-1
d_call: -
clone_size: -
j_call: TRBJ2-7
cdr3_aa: CASSVTYEQYF
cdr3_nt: TGTGCCAGCAGTGTTACCTACGAGCAGTACTTC

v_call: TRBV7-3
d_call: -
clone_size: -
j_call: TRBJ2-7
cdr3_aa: CASSLYRFQYKAPYEQYF
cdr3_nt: TGTGCCAGCAGCCTTTACAGGTTTCAATATAAGGCTCCCTACGAGCAGTACTTC

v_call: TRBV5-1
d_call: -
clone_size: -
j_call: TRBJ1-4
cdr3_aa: CASSPGLLNEKLFF
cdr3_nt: TGCGCCAGCAGCCCGGGACTCCTTAATGAAAAACTGTTTTTT

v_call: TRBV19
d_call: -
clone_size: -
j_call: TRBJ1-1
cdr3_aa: CASSKSGFPTQAFF
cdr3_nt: TGTGCCAGTAGTAAATCCGGGTTCCCAACCCAGGCTTTCTTT

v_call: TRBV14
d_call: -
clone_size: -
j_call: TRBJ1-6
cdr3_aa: CASSQDFSRRSPLHF
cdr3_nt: TGTGCCAGCAGCCAAGATTTCAGCCGGAGATCACCCCTCCACTTT

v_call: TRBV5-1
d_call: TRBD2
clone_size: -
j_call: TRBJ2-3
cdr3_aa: CASSFFLAGGLTDTQYF
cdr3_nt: TGCGCCAGCAGCTTTTTTCTAGCGGGGGGCCTCACAGATACGCAGTATTTT

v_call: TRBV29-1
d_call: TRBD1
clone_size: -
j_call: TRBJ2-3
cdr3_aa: CSVDAWTGGTDTQYF
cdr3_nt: TGCAGCGTTGATGCCTGGACAGGGGGCACAGATACGCAGTATTTT

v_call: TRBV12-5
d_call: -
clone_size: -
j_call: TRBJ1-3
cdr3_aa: CASGLGGAGNTIYF
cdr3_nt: TGTGCTAGTGGTTTGGGGGGGGCTGGAAACACCATATATTTT

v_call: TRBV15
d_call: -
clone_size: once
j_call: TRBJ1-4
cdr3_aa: CATSRAGVATNEKLFF
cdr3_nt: TGTGCCACCAGCAGAGCGGGGGTTGCAACTAATGAAAAACTGTTTTTT

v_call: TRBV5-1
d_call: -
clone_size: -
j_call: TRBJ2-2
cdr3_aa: CASSLSGDTGELFF
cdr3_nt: TGCGCCAGCAGCTTGTCAGGGGACACCGGGGAGCTGTTTTTT

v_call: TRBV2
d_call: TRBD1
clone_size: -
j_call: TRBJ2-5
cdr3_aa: CASSGDSQETQYF
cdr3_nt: TGTGCCAGCAGTGGGGACAGCCAAGAGACCCAGTACTTC

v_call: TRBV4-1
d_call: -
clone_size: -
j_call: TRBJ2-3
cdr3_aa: CASSGSGLADTQYF
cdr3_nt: TGCGCCAGCAGCGGGTCAGGGCTGGCAGATACGCAGTATTTT

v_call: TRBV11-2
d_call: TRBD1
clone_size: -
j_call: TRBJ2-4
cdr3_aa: CASSLGQSGAKNIQYF
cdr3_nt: TGTGCCAGCAGCTTGGGACAGAGCGGCGCCAAAAACATTCAGTACTTC

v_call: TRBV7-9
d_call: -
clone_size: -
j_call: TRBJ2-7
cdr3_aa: CASSFAGGMYEQYF
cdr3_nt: TGTGCCAGCAGCTTTGCAGGGGGGATGTACGAGCAGTACTTC

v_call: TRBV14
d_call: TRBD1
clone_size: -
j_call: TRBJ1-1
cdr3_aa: CASSHETGANTEAFF
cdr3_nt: TGTGCCAGCAGCCATGAAACAGGGGCTAACACTGAAGCTTTCTTT

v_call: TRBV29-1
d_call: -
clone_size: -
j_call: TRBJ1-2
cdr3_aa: CSVDNGYTF
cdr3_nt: TGCAGCGTTGATAATGGCTACACCTTC

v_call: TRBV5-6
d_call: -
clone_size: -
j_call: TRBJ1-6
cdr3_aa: CASSLSSRSITLF
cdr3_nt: TGTGCCAGCAGCTTAAGTAGTCGTTCGATAACACTATTT

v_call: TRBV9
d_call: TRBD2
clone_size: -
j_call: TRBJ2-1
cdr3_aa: CASSVDPSGYYNEQFF
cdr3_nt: TGTGCCAGCAGCGTAGATCCTAGCGGATACTACAATGAGCAGTTCTTC

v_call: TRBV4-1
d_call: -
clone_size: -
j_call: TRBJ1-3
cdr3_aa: CASSRPDSLSGNTIYF
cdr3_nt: TGCGCCAGCAGCCGTCCGGACAGTCTCTCTGGAAACACCATATATTTT

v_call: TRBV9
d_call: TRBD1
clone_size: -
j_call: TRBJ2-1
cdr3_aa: CASSDRDRDLSEQFF
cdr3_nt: TGTGCCAGCAGCGACCGGGACAGGGATCTCAGTGAGCAGTTCTTC

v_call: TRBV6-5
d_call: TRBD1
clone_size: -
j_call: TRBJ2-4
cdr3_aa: CASRAGTGEYF
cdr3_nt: TGTGCCAGCAGAGCCGGGACAGGGGAGTACTTC

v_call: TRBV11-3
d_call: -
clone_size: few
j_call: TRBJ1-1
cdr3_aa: CASSGGVRGGTEAFF
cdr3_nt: TGTGCCAGCAGCGGGGGGGTCCGCGGCGGGACTGAAGCTTTCTTT

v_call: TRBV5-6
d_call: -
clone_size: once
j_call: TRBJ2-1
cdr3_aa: CAGSRNNEQFF
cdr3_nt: TGTGCCGGGAGTCGAAACAATGAGCAGTTCTTC

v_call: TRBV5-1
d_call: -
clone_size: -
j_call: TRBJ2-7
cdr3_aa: CASSSTGHYEQYF
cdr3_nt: TGCGCCAGCAGCTCTACAGGGCACTACGAGCAGTACTTC

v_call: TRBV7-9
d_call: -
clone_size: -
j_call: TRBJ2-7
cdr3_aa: CASSLIARPGEQYF
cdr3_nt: TGTGCCAGCAGCTTAATAGCTCGACCGGGCGAGCAGTACTTC

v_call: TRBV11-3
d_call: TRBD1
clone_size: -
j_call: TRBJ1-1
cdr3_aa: CASSLNRGTEAFF
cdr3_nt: TGTGCCAGCAGTCTAAACAGGGGCACTGAAGCTTTCTTT

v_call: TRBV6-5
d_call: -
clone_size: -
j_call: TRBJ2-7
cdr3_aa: CASSYTVSYEQYF
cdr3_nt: TGTGCCAGCAGTTACACGGTTTCCTACGAGCAGTACTTC

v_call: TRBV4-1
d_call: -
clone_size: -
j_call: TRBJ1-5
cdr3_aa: CASSQLTGVNQPQHF
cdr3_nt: TGCGCCAGCAGCCAATTGACAGGTGTTAATCAGCCCCAGCATTTT

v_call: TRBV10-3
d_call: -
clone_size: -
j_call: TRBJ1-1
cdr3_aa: CAISESDTEAFF
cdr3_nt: TGTGCCATCAGTGAGTCCGACACTGAAGCTTTCTTT

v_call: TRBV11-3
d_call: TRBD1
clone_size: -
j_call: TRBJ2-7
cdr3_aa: CASSPKPGQGFNEQYF
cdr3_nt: TGTGCCAGCAGCCCCAAGCCGGGACAGGGTTTCAACGAGCAGTACTTC

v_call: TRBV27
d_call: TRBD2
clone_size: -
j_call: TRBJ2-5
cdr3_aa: CASSSGGGARETQYF
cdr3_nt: TGTGCCAGCAGTTCGGGCGGGGGGGCCCGGGAGACCCAGTACTTC

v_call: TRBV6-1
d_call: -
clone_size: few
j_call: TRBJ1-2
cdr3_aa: CASSILTTGPNGYTF
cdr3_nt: TGTGCCAGCAGTATACTAACTACAGGTCCCAACGGCTACACCTTC

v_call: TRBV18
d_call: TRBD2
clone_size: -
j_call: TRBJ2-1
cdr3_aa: CASSPGLANYNEQFF
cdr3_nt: TGTGCCAGCTCACCGGGACTAGCGAACTACAATGAGCAGTTCTTC

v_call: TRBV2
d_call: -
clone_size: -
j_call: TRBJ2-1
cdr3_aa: CASSKLETYNEQFF
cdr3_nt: TGTGCCAGCAGTAAACTGGAGACCTACAATGAGCAGTTCTTC

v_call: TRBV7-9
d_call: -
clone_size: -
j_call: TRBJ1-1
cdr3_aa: CASSAAMGANTEAFF
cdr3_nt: TGTGCCAGCAGCGCCGCGATGGGGGCAAACACTGAAGCTTTCTTT

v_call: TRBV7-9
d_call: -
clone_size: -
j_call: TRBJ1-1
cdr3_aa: CASSLRPTFNTEAFF
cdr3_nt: TGTGCCAGCAGCCTCCGTCCGACATTTAACACTGAAGCTTTCTTT